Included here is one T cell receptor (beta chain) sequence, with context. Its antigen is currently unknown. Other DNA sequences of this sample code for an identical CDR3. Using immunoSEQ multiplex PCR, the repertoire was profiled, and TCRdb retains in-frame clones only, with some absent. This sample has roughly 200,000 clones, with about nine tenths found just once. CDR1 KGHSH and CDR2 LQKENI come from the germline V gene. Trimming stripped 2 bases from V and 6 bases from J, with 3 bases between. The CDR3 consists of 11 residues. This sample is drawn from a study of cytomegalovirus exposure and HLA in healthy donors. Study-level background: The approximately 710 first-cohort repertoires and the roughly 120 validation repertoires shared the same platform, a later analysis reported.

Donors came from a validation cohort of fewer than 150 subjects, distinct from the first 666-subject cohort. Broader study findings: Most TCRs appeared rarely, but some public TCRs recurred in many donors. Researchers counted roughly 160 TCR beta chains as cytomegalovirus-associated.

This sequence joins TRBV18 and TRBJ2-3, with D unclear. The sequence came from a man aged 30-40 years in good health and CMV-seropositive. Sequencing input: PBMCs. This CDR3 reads CASSPKDTQYF. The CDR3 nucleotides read TGTGCCAGCTCACCAAAGGATACGCAGTATTTT.